This T cell receptor (beta chain) was found in a study of Graves' ophthalmopathy and Graves' hyperthyroidism. Study-wide points: In blood, most expanded thyroid clonotypes above 0.001 frequency were also detected. Using 13 signatures, a model distinguished ophthalmopathy from stable hyperthyroidism, reaching 85% to 90% sensitivity and 81.08% specificity.

From RNA, the CDR3 regions of TCR beta chains were amplified and sequenced. RT-PCR with HTBI primers came first, then second-round multiplex PCR. TCRdb fed the multiplex PCR reads into MiXCR, producing one record per CDR3 protein. The data hold a few hundred thousand distinct CDR3 sequences, with under 25% observed a single time. CDR1 and CDR2 from the germline V gene are KGHDR and SFDVKD. The CDR3 covers 12 residues. Trimming took off 6 bases at V and 4 bases at J, with 8 bases between the two ends. This clonotype was recorded at least ten times. Antigen specificity is unknown. Sequenced: peripheral blood. The sequence was collected from a woman between 45 and 65 years old with Graves' ophthalmopathy. V gene TRBV24-1 combines with J gene TRBJ1-1; D call uncertain. The DNA of the CDR3 is TGTGCCACCAGTCTGGGTGGCACTGAAGCTTTCTTT. Amino acids: CATSLGGTEAFF.